The 29 T cell receptor beta chains reported below all come from one sample, sequenced in a study of blood T cell repertoires in COVID-19. Repertoires were generated with immunoSEQ multiplex PCR, while TCRdb's copy carries only in-frame clones and drops some. The sample has about 200,000 clones, around four fifths seen once. The sequenced sample was peripheral blood. These receptors originate from a woman in her forties or fifties with acute or convalescent COVID-19.

This chain links TRBV28 with TRBJ2-7; D not resolved. The V gene's germline CDR1 is MDHEN and CDR2 SYDVKM. This CDR3 comprises 14 residues. Trimming removed 6 bases from V and 3 bases from J, with 15 bases in between. CDR3 in amino acids: CASSSGGGLYEQYF. CDR3 bases: TGTGCCAGCAGCTCCGGCGGCGGCCTCTACGAGCAGTACTTC.

The chain joins TRBV2 to TRBJ1-2, with 8 bases that match TRBD1. Germline CDR1 and CDR2: SNHLY and FYNNEI. Germline trimming cut 7 bases from V and 8 bases from J; bases unmatched to any gene: 12. The CDR3 covers 14 residues. DNA of the CDR3: TGTGCCAGCAATGGACAGGGTGCGATTGAAGGCTACACCTTC. This encodes CASNGQGAIEGYTF.

This chain joins TRBV28 and TRBJ2-3; TRBD1 might be the D (6 bases). Germline V lookup: CDR1 MDHEN, CDR2 SYDVKM. The CDR3 is 15 amino acids. V lost 3 bases, J lost 0 bases, and 10 bases lay in between. The CDR3 loop reads CASSFRTDSTDTQYF. CDR3 nucleotides: TGTGCCAGCAGTTTCCGGACAGATAGCACAGATACGCAGTATTTT.

V and J are TRBV29-1 and TRBJ1-5, with TRBD1 identical over 8 bases. The CDR3 runs to 17 residues. Germline-derived CDR1 and CDR2 are SQVTM and ANQGSEA. The trim removed 5 bases at V and 8 bases at J, leaving 20 bases unmatched. CDR3 in amino acids: CSVPLPDRVRTWEPQHF. The CDR3 nucleotides read TGCAGCGTTCCCCTACCGGACAGGGTAAGGACGTGGGAGCCCCAGCATTTT.

This chain joins TRBV9 and TRBJ2-2; 7 bases map to TRBD2. The CDR3 sequence is 15 residues long. Looked up from germline, CDR1 is SGDLS and CDR2 is YYNGEE. V was clipped by 3 bases and J by 5 bases; unmatched bases: 7. CDR3 amino acids: CASSESGGGTGELFF. CDR3 nucleotides: TGTGCCAGCAGCGAGTCGGGAGGCGGAACCGGGGAGCTGTTTTTT. Drawing the rest from reference TRBV9 and TRBJ2-2, the complete variable domain is DSGVTQTPKHLITATGQRVTLRCSPRSGDLSVYWYQQSLDQGLQFLIQYYNGEERAKGNILERFSAQQFPDLHSELNLSSLELGDSALYFCASSESGGGTGELFFGEGSRLTVL.

This clone has just a few counts. The chain has TRBV14 and TRBJ2-2, with 9 bases that match TRBD2. V was pared by 3 bases and J by 6 bases, with 5 bases of the junction left unmatched. Germline values: CDR1 SGHDN, CDR2 FVKESK. The CDR3 is made up of 15 amino acids. The CDR3 region has the DNA TGTGCCAGCAGCCAGCTTAGCGGGAGTCCCGGGGAGCTGTTTTTT. It specifies CASSQLSGSPGELFF.

The CDR3, as DNA: TGTGCCAGCACCTCTTCTTCGCAGGGTTTGGGGTACTCTGGAAACACCATATATTTT. It is translated as CASTSSSQGLGYSGNTIYF. The V gene is TRBV5-6, the J gene TRBJ1-3; D is perhaps TRBD1 (5 bases). Germline V gene data show CDR1 as SGHDT and CDR2 as YYEEEE. V dropped 6 bases and J dropped 0 bases, with 25 bases sitting between them. This CDR3 spans 19 amino acids. The whole variable domain, filled in from reference TRBV5-6 and TRBJ1-3, reads DAGVTQSPTHLIKTRGQQVTLRCSPKSGHDTVSWYQQALGQGPQFIFQYYEEEERQRGNFPDRFSGHQFPNYSSELNVNALLLGDSALYLCASTSSSQGLGYSGNTIYFGEGSWLTVV.

The chain recombines TRBV4-2 with TRBJ2-7; D is possibly TRBD2 (5 bases). This CDR3 spans 19 amino acids. Germline V gene lookup returns CDR1 LGHNA and CDR2 YNFKEQ. With 3 bases removed from V and 3 bases from J, the gap between germline ends came to 27 bases. The CDR3 bases are TGTGCCAGCAGCCACGGCCCTCTTACGGGAACGCAAACCAACTACGAGCAGTACTTC. It is translated as CASSHGPLTGTQTNYEQYF.

The chain links TRBV14 to TRBJ1-2, with D possibly TRBD1 on 5 matching bases. Trimming stripped 5 bases from V and 3 bases from J, with 13 bases between. Germline lookup yields CDR1 SGHDN and CDR2 FVKESK. CDR3 size: 14 residues. CDR3 region: CASSGWVGHYGYTF. As DNA, the CDR3 is TGTGCCAGCAGCGGATGGGTGGGGCACTATGGCTACACCTTC.

The chain is built from TRBV9 and TRBJ2-5, with 10 bases matching TRBD2. V lost 0 bases, J lost 5 bases, and 13 bases stayed unmatched. Germline V gene lookup returns CDR1 SGDLS and CDR2 YYNGEE. The CDR3 extends over 18 amino acids. Here the CDR3 DNA reads TGTGCCAGCAGCGTAGAGGGCCCCAGCGGGAGGGGCGGGGAGACCCAGTACTTC. It specifies CASSVEGPSGRGGETQYF. The full variable domain, rest sourced from reference TRBV9 and TRBJ2-5, is DSGVTQTPKHLITATGQRVTLRCSPRSGDLSVYWYQQSLDQGLQFLIQYYNGEERAKGNILERFSAQQFPDLHSELNLSSLELGDSALYFCASSVEGPSGRGGETQYFGPGTRLLVL.

The chain employs TRBV30 and TRBJ2-2, with 9 bases that match TRBD2. The germline gives CDR1 GTSNPN, CDR2 SVGIG (reference sequence). The ends lost 4 bases at V and 4 bases at J; junction bases unmatched: 4. The CDR3 is 14 residues long. The CDR3 nucleotides are TGTGCCTGGACCTATAGCGGGAGCACCGGGGAGCTGTTTTTT. It specifies CAWTYSGSTGELFF.

J is TRBJ2-5 and V is TRBV12-3 or TRBV12-4; 7 bases align to TRBD1. V shed 7 bases and J 9 bases; nucleotides not matched to a gene: 11. The CDR3 covers 13 residues. The CDR3 loop is CASIQGQSGPQYF. Here the CDR3 DNA reads TGTGCCAGCATCCAGGGACAGTCTGGTCCCCAGTACTTC.

The V gene is TRBV28, the J gene TRBJ1-4; a possible D gene is TRBD1 (6 bases). Trimming left V 5 bases short and J 8 bases short, with 18 bases between. The CDR3 runs to 15 residues. Germline V lookup: CDR1 MDHEN, CDR2 SYDVKM. Written as DNA, the CDR3 is TGTGCCAGCAGTACGGGGACATTGAGGGTAGAAAAACTGTTTTTT. This translates into CASSTGTLRVEKLFF.

The chain employs TRBV5-4 and TRBJ2-5; D call uncertain. CDR3 length: 11 amino acids. Germline CDR1 and CDR2: SGHNT and YYREEE (reference sequence). Trimming removed 0 bases at V and 7 bases at J, with 4 bases between. The CDR3 region has the DNA TGTGCCAGCAGCTTGGTCTGGACCCAGTACTTC. Translation gives CASSLVWTQYF.

The V gene is TRBV13, the J gene TRBJ2-1; TRBD2 matches 13 bases. Germline trimming cut 5 bases from V and 7 bases from J; bases unmatched to any gene: 11. This CDR3 is 17 amino acids long. Per germline, CDR1 PRHDT and CDR2 FYEKMQ (reference sequence). The CDR3 reads CASSPRTSGSVRNEQFF. CDR3 in DNA: TGTGCCAGCAGCCCACGGACTAGCGGGAGTGTTAGGAATGAGCAGTTCTTC.

This chain uses TRBV24-1 with TRBJ1-5; no definite D call. This CDR3 is built from 13 residues. V dropped 4 bases and J dropped 5 bases, with 8 bases sitting between them. Germline V gene sequence: CDR1 KGHDR, CDR2 SFDVKD. The CDR3, as DNA: TGTGCCACCAGTGAACGGAGGGATCAGCCCCAGCATTTT. Its protein product is CATSERRDQPQHF.

For the CDR3, the DNA is TGTGCCAGCAGTTGGGACAGGGGGCAGGGAAATTCACCCCTCCACTTT. Protein sequence: CASSWDRGQGNSPLHF. The chain recombines TRBV6-5 with TRBJ1-6; 12 bases are a match to TRBD1. The V gene's germline CDR1 is MNHEY and CDR2 SVGAGI. V trimming: 4 bases; J trimming: 7 bases; junction bases outside the gene matches: 5. The CDR3 has 16 residues.

In this sample, this clone turned up once. This chain uses TRBV7-6 with TRBJ2-1, with 10 bases lining up with TRBD2. The ends lost 1 base at V and 10 bases at J; junction bases unmatched: 7. This CDR3 has 15 amino acids. CDR1 and CDR2 from the germline V gene are SGHVS and FNYEAQ. The CDR3 sequence is CASSLVGLAGVEQFF. DNA for the CDR3: TGTGCCAGCAGCTTAGTAGGCCTAGCGGGAGTGGAGCAGTTCTTC.

V usage is TRBV24-1 and J usage is TRBJ2-3, with TRBD1 matching 8 bases. CDR1 and CDR2 (germline): KGHDR, SFDVKD. The CDR3 runs to 17 residues. J was trimmed by 3 bases and V by 5 bases; bases with no gene match: 12. The CDR3 here is CATSAERRQGMTDTQYF. CDR3 nucleotide sequence: TGTGCCACCAGTGCGGAGAGGAGACAGGGGATGACAGATACGCAGTATTTT.

This chain joins TRBV2 and TRBJ2-1, with D perhaps matching TRBD1 (7 bases). The germline V gene encodes CDR1 SNHLY and CDR2 FYNNEI. Deletions cut 6 bases from V and 9 bases from J, with 18 bases between. The CDR3 extends over 14 amino acids. The DNA of the CDR3 is TGTGCCAGCAGCTTACAGGGGTCGCGGGGTGAGCAGTTCTTC. Residues: CASSLQGSRGEQFF.

The chain joins TRBV7-8 to TRBJ2-2, with TRBD2 matching over 9 bases. CDR3 length: 17 amino acids. CDR1 is SGHVS and CDR2 is FQNEAQ in the germline V gene. J was trimmed by 3 bases and V by 3 bases; bases with no gene match: 8. The CDR3 loop is CASSFLRLADDTGELFF. The CDR3 DNA sequence: TGTGCCAGCAGCTTCCTACGACTAGCGGATGACACCGGGGAGCTGTTTTTT.

The J gene is TRBJ2-2, the V gene TRBV5-8; a possible D gene is TRBD1 (6 bases). The CDR3 has 14 residues. V lost 6 bases, J lost 5 bases, and 14 bases lay in between. CDR1 SGHTS and CDR2 YDEGEE come from the germline V gene. CDR3 coding DNA: TGTGCCAGCAATCTACAGGGTCAAACCGGGGAGCTGTTTTTT. Protein product: CASNLQGQTGELFF.

V gene TRBV9 combines with J gene TRBJ2-7; D perhaps matches TRBD1 (6 bases). This CDR3 has 14 amino acids. CDR1 SGDLS and CDR2 YYNGEE come from the germline V gene. The germline V and J ends were trimmed by 3 bases and 1 base, with 11 bases remaining between them. CDR3 sequence reads: CASSARDTSYEQYF. The CDR3 bases are TGTGCCAGCAGCGCCCGGGACACGTCCTACGAGCAGTACTTC.

This clone was detected a few times. V is TRBV5-1 and J is TRBJ1-2; weak D call: TRBD1 (6 bases). The CDR3 runs to 14 residues. V was clipped by 0 bases and J by 3 bases, with 9 bases between them. The germline gives CDR1 SGHRS, CDR2 YFSETQ. The CDR3 here is CASSLDRVDYGYTF. The DNA for the CDR3 is TGCGCCAGCAGCTTGGACAGGGTCGACTATGGCTACACCTTC.

A few counts support this clone. The chain carries TRBV11-3 and TRBJ1-3, with 8 bases identical to TRBD1. J was trimmed by 0 bases and V by 1 base; bases with no gene match: 11. This CDR3 has 19 amino acids. Germline CDR1 is SGHNT and CDR2 is YENEEA. The CDR3 protein is CASSLGALGQGSSGNTIYF. For the CDR3, the DNA is TGTGCCAGCAGCTTAGGGGCCCTCGGACAGGGTTCCTCTGGAAACACCATATATTTT.

V and J are TRBV21-1 and TRBJ1-1; the table's D call, TRBD1, was not checked against the DNA. TRBV21-1 has pseudogene status. The CDR3 contains 16 residues. CDR3 in amino acids: CASSKRGDRENTEAFF. In DNA, the CDR3 is TGTGCCAGCAGCAAGAGGGGAGACAGGGAGAACACTGAAGCTTTCTTT.

CDR3 residues: CASSIDTRAPPGAPVAKNIQYF. The CDR3 DNA reads as TGTGCCAGTAGTATAGATACCCGGGCCCCCCCTGGGGCGCCTGTAGCCAAAAACATTCAGTACTTC. The rearrangement uses TRBV19 and TRBJ2-4, with D maybe TRBD1 (5 bases). CDR3 length equals 22 residues. Germline CDR1 reads LNHDA; CDR2 reads SQIVND (reference sequence). Between the trimmed V and J ends, which lost 0 bases and 0 bases, there was a span of 27 bases.

The gene calls are TRBV6-1 and TRBJ2-2, with TRBD2 matching 7 bases. In germline, CDR1 is MNHNS, CDR2 SASEGT. V shed 1 base and J 1 base; nucleotides not matched to a gene: 3. This CDR3 has 16 amino acids. CDR3 residues: CASSEGAGENTGELFF. CDR3 bases: TGTGCCAGCAGTGAAGGTGCGGGAGAGAACACCGGGGAGCTGTTTTTT.

The CDR3 DNA follows: TGTGCCAGCAGTGAAGGGGGGCTGTACACAGATACGCAGTATTTT. Encoded protein: CASSEGGLYTDTQYF. This chain uses TRBV2 with TRBJ2-3; the D gene is possibly TRBD1 (6 bases). CDR1 SNHLY and CDR2 FYNNEI come from the germline V gene. V lost 1 base, J lost 2 bases, and 10 bases lay in between. CDR3 length: 15 residues.